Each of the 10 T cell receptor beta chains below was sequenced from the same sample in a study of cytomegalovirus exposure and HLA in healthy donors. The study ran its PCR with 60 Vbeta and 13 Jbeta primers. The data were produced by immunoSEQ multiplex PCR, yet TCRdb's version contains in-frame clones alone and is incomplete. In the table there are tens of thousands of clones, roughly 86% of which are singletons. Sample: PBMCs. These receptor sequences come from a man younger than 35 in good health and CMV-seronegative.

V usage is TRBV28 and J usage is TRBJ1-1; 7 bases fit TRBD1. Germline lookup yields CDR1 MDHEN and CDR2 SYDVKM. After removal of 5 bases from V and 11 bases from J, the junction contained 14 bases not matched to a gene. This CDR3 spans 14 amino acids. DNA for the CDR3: TGTGCCAGCAGTCCTCAGGACACCGGGACAGTGGCTTTCTTT. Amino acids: CASSPQDTGTVAFF.

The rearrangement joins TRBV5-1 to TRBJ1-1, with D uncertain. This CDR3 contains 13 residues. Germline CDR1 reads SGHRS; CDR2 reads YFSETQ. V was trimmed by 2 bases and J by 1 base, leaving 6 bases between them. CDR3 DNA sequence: TGCGCCAGCAGCTTTCAGAAGAACACTGAAGCTTTCTTT. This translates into CASSFQKNTEAFF.

The CDR3 DNA sequence: TGCGCCAGCAGCCCACAGGAACCCTATGGCTACACCTTC. Its translation is CASSPQEPYGYTF. The chain has TRBV5-1 and TRBJ1-2; tentatively, D is TRBD1 (5 bases). CDR1 is SGHRS and CDR2 is YFSETQ in the germline V gene. The V and J ends lost 4 bases and 4 bases respectively, with 11 bases between them. The CDR3 runs 13 residues.

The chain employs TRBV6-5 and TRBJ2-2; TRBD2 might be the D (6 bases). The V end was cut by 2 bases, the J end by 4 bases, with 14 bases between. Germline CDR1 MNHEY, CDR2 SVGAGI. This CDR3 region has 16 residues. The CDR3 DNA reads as TGTGCCAGCAGTTACCCCCTGTGGGAGGCCACCGGGGAGCTGTTTTTT. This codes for CASSYPLWEATGELFF.

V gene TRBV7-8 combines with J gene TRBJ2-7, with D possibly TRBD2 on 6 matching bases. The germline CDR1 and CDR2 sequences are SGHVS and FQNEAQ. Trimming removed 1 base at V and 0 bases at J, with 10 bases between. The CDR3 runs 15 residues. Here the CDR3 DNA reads TGTGCCAGCAGCTTAGGCGCGCGGGACTCCTACGAGCAGTACTTC. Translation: CASSLGARDSYEQYF.

CDR3 in DNA: TGTGCCAGCAGTGCAGGCACAGGGGTGGGTAATTCACCCCTCCACTTT. This encodes CASSAGTGVGNSPLHF. V usage is TRBV6-1 and J usage is TRBJ1-6; 7 bases line up with TRBD1. V shed 4 bases, J shed 6 bases, and the junction held 9 bases outside the gene matches. The CDR3 has 16 amino acids. CDR1 and CDR2 (germline): MNHNS, SASEGT.

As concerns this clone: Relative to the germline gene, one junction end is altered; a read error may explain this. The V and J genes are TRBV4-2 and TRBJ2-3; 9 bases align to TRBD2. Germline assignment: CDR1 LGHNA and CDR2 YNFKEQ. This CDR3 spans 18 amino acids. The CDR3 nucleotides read TGTGCCAGCAGTCAAGACCCAGCGGGGGGATCTAGCACAGATACGCAGTATTTT. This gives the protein CASSQDPAGGSSTDTQYF.

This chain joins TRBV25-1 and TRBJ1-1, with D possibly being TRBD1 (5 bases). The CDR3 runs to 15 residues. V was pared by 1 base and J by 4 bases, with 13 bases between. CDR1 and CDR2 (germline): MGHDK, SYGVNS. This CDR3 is CASSESKGWVTEAFF. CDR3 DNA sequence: TGTGCCAGCAGTGAATCTAAGGGGTGGGTCACTGAAGCTTTCTTT.

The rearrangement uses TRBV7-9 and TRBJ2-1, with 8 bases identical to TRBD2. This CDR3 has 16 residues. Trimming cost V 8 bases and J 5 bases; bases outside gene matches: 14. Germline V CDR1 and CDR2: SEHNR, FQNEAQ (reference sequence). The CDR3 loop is CASGPREAGVHNEQFF. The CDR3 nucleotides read TGTGCCAGCGGCCCCAGGGAAGCGGGAGTCCACAATGAGCAGTTCTTC.

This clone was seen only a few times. CDR3 sequence (DNA): TGTGCCTGGAGTGTACAAGGGGCCTATAGCAATCAGCCCCAGCATTTT. It yields the protein CAWSVQGAYSNQPQHF. This rearrangement joins TRBV30 to TRBJ1-5, with D possibly TRBD1 on 5 matching bases. The CDR3 covers 16 residues. Germline loops: CDR1 GTSNPN, CDR2 SVGIG (reference sequence). V lost 0 bases and J lost 0, with 12 bases in between.